The 30 T cell receptor beta chains in this list originate from one sample, sequenced in a study of blood T cell repertoires in COVID-19. Generated by immunoSEQ multiplex PCR, the TCRdb table keeps only in-frame clones and is missing some. The sample records tens of thousands of clones, around 90% being singletons. The sequenced sample consisted of peripheral blood. These receptors came from a woman aged 50 to 65 with COVID-19, enrolled during active disease.

The CDR3 region has the DNA TGCGCCAGCAGCTCGGGGACAGGGGGGTACCAAGAGACCCAGTACTTC. It specifies CASSSGTGGYQETQYF. The rearrangement uses TRBV5-1 and TRBJ2-5, with 11 nucleotides matching TRBD1. From germline, CDR1 is SGHRS and CDR2 YFSETQ. The trim removed 3 bases at V and 0 bases at J, leaving 4 bases unmatched. The CDR3 spans 16 residues.

This chain links TRBV30 with TRBJ2-3; 13 nucleotides agree with TRBD2. Trimming took 2 bases from V and 4 from J; bases not matched to a gene: 3. The CDR3 loop spans 15 amino acids. Germline CDR1 is GTSNPN and CDR2 is SVGIG (reference sequence). CDR3 coding DNA: TGTGCCTGGAGTTTACTAGCGGGAGGGCCAGATACGCAGTATTTT. Protein product: CAWSLLAGGPDTQYF.

The rearrangement joins TRBV15 to TRBJ1-5; D possibly corresponds to TRBD1 (6 bases). CDR1 is LNHNV and CDR2 is YYDKDF in the germline V gene (reference sequence). The CDR3 spans 13 residues. Trimming pared 0 bases from V and 9 bases from J, leaving 9 bases between. Here the CDR3 reads CATSRDRGWPQHF. Written as DNA, the CDR3 is TGTGCCACCAGCAGAGATAGGGGGTGGCCCCAGCATTTT.

The chain is built from TRBV27 and TRBJ2-2, with a possible D match to TRBD2 (5 bases). CDR3 size: 14 residues. Germline V gene lookup returns CDR1 MNHEY and CDR2 SMNVEV (reference sequence). Between the trimmed V and J ends, which lost 6 bases and 2 bases, there was a span of 10 bases. CDR3 protein: CASRRTPNTGELFF. The CDR3 DNA reads TGTGCCAGCAGAAGGACTCCTAACACCGGGGAGCTGTTTTTT.

The CDR3: CASSFSRGNEQFF. For the CDR3, the DNA is TGTGCCAGCAGCTTCTCTAGGGGCAATGAGCAGTTCTTC. V usage is TRBV9 and J usage is TRBJ2-1; a weak D match, TRBD1 (5 bases). The V and J ends lost 4 bases and 6 bases respectively, with 11 bases between them. Germline-derived CDR1 and CDR2 are SGDLS and YYNGEE. This CDR3 has 13 amino acids. Based on the CDR3 plus reference TRBV9 and TRBJ2-1, the full variable domain is DSGVTQTPKHLITATGQRVTLRCSPRSGDLSVYWYQQSLDQGLQFLIQYYNGEERAKGNILERFSAQQFPDLHSELNLSSLELGDSALYFCASSFSRGNEQFFGPGTRLTVL.

This chain links TRBV15 with TRBJ1-5; the D gene is possibly TRBD1 (5 bases). CDR3 length equals 14 residues. V was cut by 9 bases and J by 7 bases, with 19 bases left in between. Germline CDR1 and CDR2: LNHNV and YYDKDF (reference sequence). The CDR3: CATAQGAGRQPQHF. In DNA, the CDR3 is TGTGCCACGGCTCAGGGTGCCGGTAGACAGCCCCAGCATTTT.

The chain employs TRBV7-9 and TRBJ1-2; TRBD1 agrees at 9 bases. This CDR3 comprises 15 residues. Losses at the gene ends were 5 bases for V and 4 bases for J; bases not matched to a gene: 8. Germline assignment: CDR1 SEHNR and CDR2 FQNEAQ (reference sequence). The CDR3 reads CASSRTGQGGYGYTF. DNA of the CDR3: TGTGCCAGCAGCCGGACGGGACAGGGTGGCTATGGCTACACCTTC.

This rearrangement joins TRBV5-1 to TRBJ2-1, with TRBD1 matching 8 bases. Germline V CDR1 and CDR2: SGHRS, YFSETQ. This CDR3 has 16 amino acids. The junction had 8 bases not matched to a gene; V was cut back by 4 bases and J by 2 bases. Here the CDR3 DNA reads TGCGCCAGCAGCCAAACGACAGGGGCCCCCTACAATGAGCAGTTCTTC. Its translation is CASSQTTGAPYNEQFF. The variable domain in full, completed from reference TRBV5-1 and TRBJ2-1, reads KAGVTQTPRYLIKTRGQQVTLSCSPISGHRSVSWYQQTPGQGLQFLFEYFSETQRNKGNFPGRFSGRQFSNSRSEMNVSTLELGDSALYLCASSQTTGAPYNEQFFGPGTRLTVL.

This rearrangement joins TRBV4-3 to TRBJ2-3; 10 bases match TRBD2. The CDR3 covers 19 residues. Germline trimming cut 1 base from V and 2 bases from J; bases unmatched to any gene: 12. CDR1 LGHNA and CDR2 YSLEER come from the germline V gene. CDR3 sequence reads: CASSQGTASGSVNTDTQYF. DNA for the CDR3: TGCGCCAGCAGCCAAGGTACGGCTAGCGGGAGTGTAAACACAGATACGCAGTATTTT.

The chain employs TRBV30 and TRBJ1-1; 9 positions agree with TRBD1. The CDR3 has 16 amino acids. Germline trimming cut 2 bases from V and 4 bases from J; bases unmatched to any gene: 11. Germline V lookup: CDR1 GTSNPN, CDR2 SVGIG (reference sequence). DNA of the CDR3: TGTGCCTGGAGTACCGGGACAGGGTTTCTGTCCACTGAAGCTTTCTTT. Residues: CAWSTGTGFLSTEAFF.

The chain carries TRBV2 and TRBJ2-1; D remains unclear. This CDR3 comprises 14 residues. With 8 bases removed from V and 6 bases from J, the gap between germline ends came to 17 bases. Looked up from germline, CDR1 is SNHLY and CDR2 is FYNNEI. CDR3 protein: CASAATPTSNEQFF. As DNA, the CDR3 is TGTGCCAGCGCGGCTACTCCAACCTCCAATGAGCAGTTCTTC.

The V gene is TRBV28, the J gene TRBJ1-5, with TRBD1 as a possible D gene (5 bases). The CDR3 is 14 residues long. With 1 base removed from V and 4 bases from J, the gap between germline ends came to 8 bases. Germline V lookup: CDR1 MDHEN, CDR2 SYDVKM. The CDR3 loop reads CASSLYRKNQPQHF. In nucleotides, the CDR3 is TGTGCCAGCAGTTTATACAGGAAAAATCAGCCCCAGCATTTT.

The chain has TRBV4-3 and TRBJ2-3; D gene ambiguous. The length of the CDR3 is 17 residues. Per germline, CDR1 LGHNA and CDR2 YSLEER. Trimming shortened V by 0 bases and J by 6 bases, and 19 bases separated the two germline ends. Here the CDR3 reads CASSQDSQHPPSDTQYF. Written as DNA, the CDR3 is TGCGCCAGCAGCCAAGATTCACAACACCCCCCGTCGGATACGCAGTATTTT.

This clone appeared a single time. This sequence joins TRBV7-6 and TRBJ2-1; the D gene is possibly TRBD1 (7 bases). V was clipped by 3 bases and J by 6 bases, with 15 bases between them. This CDR3 has 15 amino acids. Germline CDR1 reads SGHVS; CDR2 reads FNYEAQ. The CDR3 spells CASSFETGTFNEQFF. CDR3 DNA: TGTGCCAGCAGCTTCGAGACAGGGACTTTCAATGAGCAGTTCTTC. The full variable domain, rest sourced from reference TRBV7-6 and TRBJ2-1, is GAGVSQSPRYKVTKRGQDVALRCDPISGHVSLYWYRQALGQGPEFLTYFNYEAQQDKSGLPNDRFSAERPEGSISTLTIQRTEQRDSAMYRCASSFETGTFNEQFFGPGTRLTVL.

The chain has TRBV19 and TRBJ2-2, with TRBD2 matching 9 bases. This CDR3 is built from 14 residues. The germline gives CDR1 LNHDA, CDR2 SQIVND (reference sequence). The trim removed 5 bases at V and 4 bases at J, leaving 2 bases unmatched. Here the CDR3 reads CASSWRGGTGELFF. CDR3 bases: TGTGCCAGTAGTTGGCGGGGGGGCACCGGGGAGCTGTTTTTT.

This chain uses TRBV15 with TRBJ2-7; D is unclear. Trimming removed 3 bases at V and 2 bases at J, with 20 bases between. There are 17 residues in the CDR3. Germline CDR1 LNHNV, CDR2 YYDKDF (reference sequence). Here the CDR3 reads CATSSLRSGEFTYEQYF. In nucleotides, the CDR3 is TGTGCCACCAGCAGTCTTCGGAGTGGAGAATTTACCTACGAGCAGTACTTC.

CDR3 bases: TGTGCCACCAGTGCCCCTCTGGGAGGGGCCGACGAGCAGTACTTC. Encoded protein: CATSAPLGGADEQYF. V and J are TRBV24-1 and TRBJ2-7, with 7 bases identical to TRBD2. J was trimmed by 5 bases and V by 5 bases; bases with no gene match: 11. CDR3 length equals 15 residues. Germline assignment: CDR1 KGHDR and CDR2 SFDVKD.

The chain employs TRBV5-1 and TRBJ2-7; no clear D. V was pared by 0 bases and J by 2 bases, with 9 bases between. The CDR3 is made up of 14 amino acids. Germline lookup yields CDR1 SGHRS and CDR2 YFSETQ. In nucleotides, the CDR3 is TGCGCCAGCAGCTTGGAACAGCTAACCTACGAGCAGTACTTC. This codes for CASSLEQLTYEQYF.

This chain joins TRBV7-9 and TRBJ2-3; D remains unclear. Germline V gives CDR1 SEHNR, CDR2 FQNEAQ (reference sequence). The CDR3 totals 11 residues. V was clipped by 5 bases and J by 6 bases, with 6 bases between them. In nucleotides, the CDR3 is TGTGCCAGCAGCCCAGCGGATACGCAGTATTTT. The encoded protein is CASSPADTQYF.

The chain carries TRBV12-5 and TRBJ2-1, with TRBD1 identical over 9 bases. V was pared by 0 bases and J by 6 bases, with 6 bases of the junction left unmatched. CDR3 length equals 16 residues. Germline CDR1 reads LGHNT; CDR2 reads FRNRAP. The CDR3 protein is CASGLVVDRGPNEQFF. For the CDR3, the DNA is TGTGCTAGTGGTTTGGTTGTGGACAGGGGACCCAATGAGCAGTTCTTC.

V usage is TRBV19 and J usage is TRBJ2-5, with 8 bases that match TRBD2. The trim removed 0 bases at V and 5 bases at J, leaving 8 bases unmatched. The CDR3 extends over 16 amino acids. The V gene's germline CDR1 is LNHDA and CDR2 SQIVND (reference sequence). The chain's CDR3 is CASSIDHGRAGETQYF. The CDR3 DNA reads as TGTGCCAGTAGTATAGATCACGGGAGGGCCGGGGAGACCCAGTACTTC.

This chain connects TRBV11-3 to TRBJ2-2; tentatively, D is TRBD1 (7 bases). Trimming stripped 5 bases from V and 11 bases from J, with 15 bases between. CDR3 size: 13 residues. Germline V gene lookup returns CDR1 SGHNT and CDR2 YENEEA. The CDR3 nucleotides read TGTGCCAGCAGCCCCCCAGGAGGGGGCGAGCTGTTTTTT. Encoded protein: CASSPPGGGELFF.

A single count supports this clone. The rearrangement uses TRBV6-5 and TRBJ1-1; TRBD1 aligns across 8 bases. The CDR3 loop spans 13 amino acids. Germline-derived CDR1 and CDR2 are MNHEY and SVGAGI. The J segment lost 5 bases and the V segment lost 5 bases, leaving 4 bases of the junction unmatched. The CDR3 DNA reads TGTGCCAGCAGTAAACAGGGGGGAACTGAAGCTTTCTTT. Translating it yields CASSKQGGTEAFF.

This clone was seen only once. The V call is TRBV3-1 (or the pseudogene TRBV3-2), the J call TRBJ2-7; 14 nucleotides agree with TRBD2. The germline V gene encodes CDR1 LGHDT and CDR2 YNNKEL (reference sequence). The J segment lost 7 bases and the V segment lost 3 bases, leaving 5 bases of the junction unmatched. This CDR3 is 15 amino acids long. As DNA, the CDR3 is TGTGCCAGCAGCCAGGGACTAGCGGGAGCCATTGAGCAGTACTTC. Translating gives CASSQGLAGAIEQYF.

The chain links TRBV6-5 to TRBJ2-2; 7 nucleotides align to TRBD2. The CDR3 spans 11 residues. CDR1 MNHEY and CDR2 SVGAGI come from the germline V gene. The ends lost 8 bases at V and 6 bases at J; junction bases unmatched: 0. The CDR3 bases are TGTGCCAGCGGGAGGGCCGGGGAGCTGTTTTTT. It yields the protein CASGRAGELFF.

The sample holds a few counts of this clone. The genes are TRBV6-1 and TRBJ2-2; no clear D gene. The CDR3 covers 14 residues. The V end lost 2 bases, the J end lost 8 bases, and 12 bases lay between the germline ends. In germline, CDR1 is MNHNS, CDR2 SASEGT. The CDR3 nucleotides read TGTGCCAGCAGTGAATTAGTCCGACTGGGGGAGCTGTTTTTT. This gives the protein CASSELVRLGELFF.

The chain carries TRBV4-1 and TRBJ1-1; D remains ambiguous. Germline CDR1 MGHRA, CDR2 YSYEKL. Trimming took 1 base from V and 1 from J, leaving 7 bases between them. There are 14 residues in the CDR3. The CDR3 DNA reads as TGCGCCAGCAGCCAAGGTCTGAGGAACACTGAAGCTTTCTTT. This gives the protein CASSQGLRNTEAFF.

Here the CDR3 reads CASTHSRSGNYEQYF. The CDR3 DNA reads as TGTGCCAGCACTCACTCCCGGTCAGGGAACTACGAGCAGTACTTC. The J gene is TRBJ2-7, the V gene TRBV7-6; D perhaps matches TRBD1 (5 bases). Germline lookup yields CDR1 SGHVS and CDR2 FNYEAQ. The CDR3 is 15 residues long. Trimming removed 7 bases at V and 3 bases at J, with 19 bases between.

V and J are TRBV29-1 and TRBJ1-1; no clear D. Germline loops: CDR1 SQVTM, CDR2 ANQGSEA. V gave up 5 bases and J gave up 5 bases, with 12 bases separating them. This CDR3 contains 12 residues. This chain's CDR3 is CSVWVGDTEAFF. The CDR3 region has the DNA TGCAGCGTTTGGGTGGGAGATACTGAAGCTTTCTTT.

The rearrangement links TRBV28 to TRBJ1-4; D may be TRBD1 (6 bases). The CDR3 is 14 amino acids. Germline loops: CDR1 MDHEN, CDR2 SYDVKM. With 5 bases removed from V and 8 bases from J, the gap between germline ends came to 15 bases. CDR3 nucleotide sequence: TGTGCCAGCAGTACGGGGGGACAATACGAAAAACTGTTTTTT. Amino acids: CASSTGGQYEKLFF.